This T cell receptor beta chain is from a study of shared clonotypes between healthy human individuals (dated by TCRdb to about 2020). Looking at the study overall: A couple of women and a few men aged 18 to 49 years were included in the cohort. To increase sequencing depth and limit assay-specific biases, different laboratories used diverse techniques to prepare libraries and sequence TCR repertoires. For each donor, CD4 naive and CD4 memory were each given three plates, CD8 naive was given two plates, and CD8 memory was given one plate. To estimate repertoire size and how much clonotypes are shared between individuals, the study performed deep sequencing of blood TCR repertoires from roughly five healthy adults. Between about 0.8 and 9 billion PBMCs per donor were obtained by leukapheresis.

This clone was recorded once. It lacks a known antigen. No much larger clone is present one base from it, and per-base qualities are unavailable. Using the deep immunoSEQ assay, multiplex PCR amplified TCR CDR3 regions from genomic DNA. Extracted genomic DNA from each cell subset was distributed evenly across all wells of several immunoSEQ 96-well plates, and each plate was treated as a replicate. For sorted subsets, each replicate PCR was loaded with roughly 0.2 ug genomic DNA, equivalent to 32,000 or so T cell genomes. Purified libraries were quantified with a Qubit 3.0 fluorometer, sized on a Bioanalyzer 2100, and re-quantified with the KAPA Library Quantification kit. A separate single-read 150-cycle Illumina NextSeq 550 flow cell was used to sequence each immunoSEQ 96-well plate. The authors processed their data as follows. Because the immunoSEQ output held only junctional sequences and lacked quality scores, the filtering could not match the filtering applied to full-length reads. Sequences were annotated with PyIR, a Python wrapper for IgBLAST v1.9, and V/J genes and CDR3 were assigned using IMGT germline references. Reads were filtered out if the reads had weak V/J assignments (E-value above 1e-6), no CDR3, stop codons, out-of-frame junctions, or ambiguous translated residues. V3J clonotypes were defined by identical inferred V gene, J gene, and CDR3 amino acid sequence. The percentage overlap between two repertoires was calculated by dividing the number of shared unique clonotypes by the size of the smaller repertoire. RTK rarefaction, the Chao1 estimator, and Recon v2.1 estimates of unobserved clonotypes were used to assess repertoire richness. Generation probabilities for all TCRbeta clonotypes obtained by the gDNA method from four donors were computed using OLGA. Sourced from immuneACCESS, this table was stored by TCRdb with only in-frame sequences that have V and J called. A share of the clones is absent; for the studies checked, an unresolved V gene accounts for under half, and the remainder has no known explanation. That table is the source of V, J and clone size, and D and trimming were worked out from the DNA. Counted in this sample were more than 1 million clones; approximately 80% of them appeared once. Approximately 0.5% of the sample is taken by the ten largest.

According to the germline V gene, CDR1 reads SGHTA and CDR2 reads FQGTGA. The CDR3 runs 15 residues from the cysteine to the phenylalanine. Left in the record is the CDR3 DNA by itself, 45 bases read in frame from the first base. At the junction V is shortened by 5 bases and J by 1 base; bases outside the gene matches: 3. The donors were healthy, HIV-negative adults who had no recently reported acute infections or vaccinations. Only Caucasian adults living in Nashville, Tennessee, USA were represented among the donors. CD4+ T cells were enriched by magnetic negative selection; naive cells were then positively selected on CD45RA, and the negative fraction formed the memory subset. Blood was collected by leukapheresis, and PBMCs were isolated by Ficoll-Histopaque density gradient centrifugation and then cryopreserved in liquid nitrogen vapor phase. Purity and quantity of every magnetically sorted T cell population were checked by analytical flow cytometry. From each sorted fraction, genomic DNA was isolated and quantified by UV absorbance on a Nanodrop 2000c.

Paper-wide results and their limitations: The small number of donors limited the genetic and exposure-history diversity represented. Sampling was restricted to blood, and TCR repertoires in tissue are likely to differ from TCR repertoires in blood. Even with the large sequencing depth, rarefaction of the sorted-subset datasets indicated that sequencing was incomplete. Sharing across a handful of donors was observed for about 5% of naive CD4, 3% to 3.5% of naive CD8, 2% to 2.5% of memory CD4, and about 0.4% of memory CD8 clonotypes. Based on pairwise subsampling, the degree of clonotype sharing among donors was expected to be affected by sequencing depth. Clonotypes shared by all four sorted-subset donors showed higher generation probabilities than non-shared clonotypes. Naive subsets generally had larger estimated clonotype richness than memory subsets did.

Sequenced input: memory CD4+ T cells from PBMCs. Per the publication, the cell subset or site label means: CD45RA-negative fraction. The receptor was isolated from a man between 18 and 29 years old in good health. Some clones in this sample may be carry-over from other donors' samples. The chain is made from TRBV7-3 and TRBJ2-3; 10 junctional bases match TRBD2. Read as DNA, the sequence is TGTGCCAGCAGCCAAGCGGGAGGGGGCACAGATACGCAGTATTTT. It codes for CASSQAGGGTDTQYF.